This T cell receptor beta chain emerged from a study of OX40 agonist ivuxolimab in advanced cancers. Study details: Ivuxolimab is a fully human IgG2 antibody that activates OX40 (CD134). Every 2 weeks, patients received ivuxolimab intravenously, dosed at 0.01 to 10 mg/kg. Earlier anti-PD-1, anti-PD-L1 or anti-CTLA-4 therapy was permitted; over 35% had received some.

Clones were sequenced by immunoSEQ multiplex PCR, and TCRdb holds only the in-frame ones, with some missing. The sample lists 74,000 or so clones; just over 90% were seen once. On this clone itself: Its specificity is unknown.

Trimming took off 6 bases at V and 2 bases at J, with 14 bases between the two ends. Germline CDR1 reads ENHRY; CDR2 reads SYGVKD. This CDR3 contains 14 residues. General study findings and limits: At 0.1 to 3.0 mg/kg and by week 6, CD4+ and CD8+ T cells in the blood had expanded clonally.

This TCR derives from an adult with an advanced solid tumor such as melanoma, head and neck, liver or kidney cancer. This material consisted of CD4+ or CD8+ T cells sorted from blood, taken in a trial of the OX40 agonist ivuxolimab. The V gene is TRBV10-3, the J gene TRBJ2-7; D tentatively fits TRBD1 or TRBD2 (5 bases each). The CDR3 coding sequence is TGTGCCATCAGCGAGGGACCCACCCCCTACGAGCAGTACTTC. Protein: CAISEGPTPYEQYF.